These T cell receptor beta chains were read from a single sample in a study of blood T cell repertoires in COVID-19. Using immunoSEQ multiplex PCR, the repertoire was profiled, and TCRdb retains in-frame clones only, with some absent. The profile shows about 400,000 clones, 89% of them singletons. The sequenced material came from peripheral blood. The receptor set was obtained from a middle-aged man with acute or convalescent COVID-19. Each CDR3 is given with its conserved first and last residue. The order of the fields is J gene, clone size, D gene, V gene, CDR3 protein, CDR3 DNA. D genes are given only for firm matches. Size is omitted from some rows. Given values are once, few, many or a class for expanded clones.

>TRBJ2-5|NA|NA|TRBV28
CASSLFTPKETQYF
TGTGCCAGCAGTTTATTTACTCCAAAAGAGACCCAGTACTTC
>TRBJ2-7|NA|TRBD1|TRBV6-6
CASSPGQGWTYEQYF
TGTGCCAGCAGTCCTGGACAGGGGTGGACCTACGAGCAGTACTTC
>TRBJ2-1|few|TRBD2|TRBV5-1
CASSLAGREFVNEQFF
TGCGCCAGCAGCTTGGCCGGGCGGGAGTTTGTCAATGAGCAGTTCTTC
>TRBJ1-2|NA|TRBD1|TRBV5-4
CASSLGDSQVYGYTF
TGTGCCAGCAGCTTGGGGGACAGCCAAGTCTATGGCTACACCTTC
>TRBJ2-1|NA|TRBD2|TRBV6-1
CASSEAPGGGVYNEQFF
TGTGCCAGCAGTGAAGCCCCCGGGGGAGGGGTCTACAATGAGCAGTTCTTC
>TRBJ1-4|once|NA|TRBV9
CASSPSGNTEKLFF
TGTGCCAGCAGCCCATCAGGGAACACGGAAAAACTGTTTTTT
>TRBJ2-3|NA|TRBD1|TRBV3-1/TRBV3-2
CASSQDSGQGALGTQYF
TGTGCCAGCAGCCAAGACTCAGGACAGGGGGCCCTAGGTACGCAGTATTTT
>TRBJ1-1|NA|TRBD1|TRBV11-2
CASSQGVNTEAFF
TGTGCCAGCAGCCAGGGGGTGAACACTGAAGCTTTCTTT
>TRBJ2-7|NA|NA|TRBV11-2
CASSLGEEQYF
TGTGCCAGCAGCTTAGGGGAGGAGCAGTACTTC
>TRBJ2-6|NA|NA|TRBV10-1
CASSFLSSGANVLTF
TGCGCCAGCAGCTTCCTCAGCTCTGGGGCCAACGTCCTGACTTTC
>TRBJ2-2|NA|NA|TRBV2
CASSVTRNTGELFF
TGTGCCAGCAGTGTGACACGGAACACCGGGGAGCTGTTTTTT
>TRBJ1-2|NA|TRBD1|TRBV3-1/TRBV3-2
CASSRGQGATNYGYTF
TGTGCCAGCAGCCGAGGACAGGGGGCGACTAACTATGGCTACACCTTC
>TRBJ1-2|NA|TRBD1|TRBV29-1
CSVDEQGADGYTF
TGCAGCGTTGATGAACAGGGGGCGGATGGCTACACCTTC
>TRBJ1-2|NA|NA|TRBV10-3
CAISDEVEGANYGYTF
TGTGCCATCAGTGATGAGGTGGAGGGCGCGAACTATGGCTACACCTTC
>TRBJ2-7|once|NA|TRBV7-8
CASSLTEGSYEQYF
TGTGCCAGCAGCTTAACTGAGGGCTCATACGAGCAGTACTTC
>TRBJ2-2|NA|TRBD1|TRBV20-1
CSASGQGRRDTGELFF
TGCAGTGCTAGTGGACAGGGAAGACGTGACACCGGGGAGCTGTTTTTT
>TRBJ1-5|NA|NA|TRBV25-1
CATQDRFNQPQHF
TGTGCCACCCAGGACAGATTCAATCAGCCCCAGCATTTT
>TRBJ1-1|NA|TRBD1|TRBV7-3
CASSSRGRETEAFF
TGTGCCAGCAGCTCAAGGGGGCGAGAGACTGAAGCTTTCTTT
>TRBJ1-1|NA|NA|TRBV5-1
CASSLQGMNTEAFF
TGCGCCAGCAGCTTACAGGGAATGAACACTGAAGCTTTCTTT
>TRBJ1-1|few|TRBD1|TRBV7-8
CASSRQGARRTEAFF
TGTGCCAGCAGTAGACAGGGGGCACGACGCACTGAAGCTTTCTTT
>TRBJ2-7|NA|NA|TRBV10-3
CAISERRNSYEQYF
TGTGCCATCAGTGAGCGGCGGAACTCCTACGAGCAGTACTTC
>TRBJ2-3|NA|NA|TRBV20-1
CSASRRGGLDTQYF
TGCAGTGCTAGTCGCCGAGGCGGTTTAGATACGCAGTATTTT
>TRBJ2-2|NA|TRBD2|TRBV19
CASSISPAGETGELFF
TGTGCCAGTAGTATATCTCCAGCGGGAGAGACCGGGGAGCTGTTTTTT
>TRBJ2-7|NA|TRBD1|TRBV24-1
CATRGTDTYEQYF
TGTGCCACCAGGGGGACAGACACCTACGAGCAGTACTTC
>TRBJ1-1|NA|NA|TRBV15
CATSIQGNTEAFF
TGTGCCACCTCAATCCAGGGGAACACTGAAGCTTTCTTT
>TRBJ2-7|NA|TRBD2|TRBV6-5
CASRAGTSGAYEQYF
TGTGCCAGCAGGGCCGGGACTAGCGGGGCTTACGAGCAGTACTTC
>TRBJ2-2|NA|NA|TRBV5-1
CASSLVEGGTGELFF
TGCGCCAGCAGCTTGGTAGAGGGTGGAACCGGGGAGCTGTTTTTT
>TRBJ2-5|NA|NA|TRBV5-1
CASSPDPGTETQYF
TGCGCCAGCAGCCCGGACCCGGGAACGGAGACCCAGTACTTC
>TRBJ1-1|NA|NA|TRBV11-3
CASSSGQGDTEAFF
TGTGCCAGCAGCTCGGGTCAGGGTGACACTGAAGCTTTCTTT
>TRBJ2-1|NA|TRBD2|TRBV9
CASSVLAGGLIF
TGTGCCAGCAGCGTACTAGCGGGAGGATTAATCTTC
>TRBJ1-1|NA|TRBD1|TRBV7-9
CASSVDRETEAFF
TGTGCCAGCAGCGTAGACAGGGAGACTGAAGCTTTCTTT
>TRBJ1-2|NA|NA|TRBV15
CATSRHMTVHGYTF
TGTGCCACCAGCAGACATATGACAGTGCACGGCTACACCTTC
>TRBJ2-1|NA|NA|TRBV5-4
CASSLKWSGAEEQFF
TGTGCCAGCAGCTTGAAATGGTCAGGGGCCGAGGAGCAGTTCTTC
>TRBJ1-1|NA|NA|TRBV6-4
CASVEGTMILWMNTEAFF
TGTGCCAGCGTCGAAGGGACAATGATCCTCTGGATGAACACTGAAGCTTTCTTT
>TRBJ1-5|NA|NA|TRBV28
CASSLSGSNQPQHF
TGTGCCAGCAGTTTATCCGGTAGCAATCAGCCCCAGCATTTT
>TRBJ2-7|NA|TRBD1|TRBV5-1
CASSWDRNNRGAQYF
TGCGCCAGCAGCTGGGACCGAAACAACAGGGGAGCGCAGTACTTC
>TRBJ2-1|NA|NA|TRBV7-9
CASSLAAGEQFF
TGTGCCAGCAGCTTAGCAGCGGGTGAGCAGTTCTTC